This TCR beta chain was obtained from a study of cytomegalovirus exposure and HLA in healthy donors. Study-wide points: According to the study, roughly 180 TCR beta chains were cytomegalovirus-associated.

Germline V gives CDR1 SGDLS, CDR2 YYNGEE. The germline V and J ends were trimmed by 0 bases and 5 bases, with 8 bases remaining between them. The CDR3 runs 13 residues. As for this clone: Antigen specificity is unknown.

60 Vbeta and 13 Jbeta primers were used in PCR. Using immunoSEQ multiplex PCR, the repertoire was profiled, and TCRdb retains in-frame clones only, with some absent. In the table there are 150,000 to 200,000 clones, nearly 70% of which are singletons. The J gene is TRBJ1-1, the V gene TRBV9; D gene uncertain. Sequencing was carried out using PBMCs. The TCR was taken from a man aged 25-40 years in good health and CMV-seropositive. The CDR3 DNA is TGTGCCAGCAGCGTAGGACATTGGACTGAAGCTTTCTTT. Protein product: CASSVGHWTEAFF.